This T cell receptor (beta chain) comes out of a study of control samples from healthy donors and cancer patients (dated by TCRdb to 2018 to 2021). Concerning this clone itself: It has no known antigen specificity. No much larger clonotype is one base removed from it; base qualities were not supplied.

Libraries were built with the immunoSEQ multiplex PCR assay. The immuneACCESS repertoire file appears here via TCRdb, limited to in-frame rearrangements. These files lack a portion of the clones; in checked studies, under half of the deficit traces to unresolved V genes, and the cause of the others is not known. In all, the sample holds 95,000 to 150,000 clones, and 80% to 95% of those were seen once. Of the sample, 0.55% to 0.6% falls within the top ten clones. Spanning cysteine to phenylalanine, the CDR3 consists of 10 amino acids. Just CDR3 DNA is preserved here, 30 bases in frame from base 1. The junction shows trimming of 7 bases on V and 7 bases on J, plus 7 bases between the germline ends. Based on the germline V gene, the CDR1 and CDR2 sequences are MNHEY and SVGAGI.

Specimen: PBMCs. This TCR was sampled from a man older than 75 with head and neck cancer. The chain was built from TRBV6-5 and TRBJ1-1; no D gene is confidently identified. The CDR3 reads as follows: CASIGVEAFF. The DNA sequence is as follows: TGTGCCAGCATCGGAGTTGAAGCTTTCTTT.